Below are 32 T cell receptor beta chains sequenced from a single sample in a study of beta chain features in type 1 diabetes. Their antigens remain unidentified. Study results and limitations: Within each of all four CD4+ subsets, Type 1 diabetes patients had TCRB CDR3s that were moderately but significantly shorter.

The entirety of the isolated RNA underwent reverse transcription, so expressed TCRB transcripts were sequenced. The method was immunoSEQ multiplex PCR; TCRdb's version includes in-frame clones alone and lacks a portion of them. The sample holds about 650,000 clones, roughly 12% seen once. Input material: naive CD4+ T cells from blood. All receptors come from a man younger than 45 with type 1 diabetes.

This clone turned up a few times. V gene TRBV29-1 combines with J gene TRBJ2-5, with D perhaps being TRBD1 or TRBD2 (5 bases each). V was pared by 5 bases and J by 2 bases, with 15 bases between. Germline values: CDR1 SQVTM, CDR2 ANQGSEA. This CDR3 is built from 14 residues. CDR3 in amino acids: CSVTPGPEQETQYF. CDR3 nucleotides: TGCAGCGTTACCCCGGGACCCGAACAAGAGACCCAGTACTTC.

This clone has a handful of counts. The rearrangement joins TRBV28 to TRBJ2-1, with 8 bases aligning to TRBD1. This CDR3 has 14 amino acids. J was trimmed by 8 bases and V by 3 bases; bases with no gene match: 6. From germline, CDR1 is MDHEN and CDR2 SYDVKM. The CDR3 sequence: CASSLTGEGDEQFF. Here the CDR3 DNA reads TGTGCCAGCAGTTTGACAGGGGAAGGAGATGAGCAGTTCTTC.

DNA of the CDR3: TGTGCCAGCAGCCCTAGGACAGGGGCGCCCCAGCATTTT. Its protein product is CASSPRTGAPQHF. J is TRBJ1-5 and V is TRBV28; TRBD1 agrees at 9 bases. The V segment lost 6 bases and the J segment 9 bases; nucleotides outside the gene matches: 6. This CDR3 spans 13 amino acids. Germline CDR1 and CDR2: MDHEN and SYDVKM. The full variable domain, its missing parts supplied by reference TRBV28 and TRBJ1-5, is DVKVTQSSRYLVKRTGEKVFLECVQDMDHENMFWYRQDPGLGLRLIYFSYDVKMKEKGDIPEGYSVSREKKERFSLILESASTNQTSMYLCASSPRTGAPQHFGDGTRLSIL.

This clone has a handful of counts. This sequence joins TRBV28 and TRBJ2-3; D is perhaps TRBD2 (5 bases). The germline CDR1 and CDR2 sequences are MDHEN and SYDVKM. V gave up 6 bases and J gave up 6 bases, with 16 bases separating them. This CDR3 contains 14 residues. This CDR3 is CASSPAAPGDTQYF. CDR3 in DNA: TGTGCCAGCAGCCCCGCCGCTCCGGGGGATACGCAGTATTTT.

This clone turned up a few times. The CDR3 DNA reads as TGCAGCGTTGCTTACACCCAAGAGACCCAGTACTTC. It specifies CSVAYTQETQYF. This chain uses TRBV29-1 with TRBJ2-5; D is ambiguous. The CDR3 totals 12 residues. V was clipped by 4 bases and J by 1 base, with 7 bases between them. Per the germline V gene, CDR1 is SQVTM and CDR2 is ANQGSEA.

Note on this clone: Other DNA sequences in this specimen translate into the identical CDR3. The chain recombines TRBV9 with TRBJ2-5; D possibly uses TRBD1 or TRBD2 (5 bases each). This CDR3 spans 14 amino acids. Trimming pared 0 bases from V and 1 base from J, leaving 7 bases between. Germline V gene sequence: CDR1 SGDLS, CDR2 YYNGEE. The CDR3 nucleotides are TGTGCCAGCAGCGTAGGGGGGAGCCAAGAGACCCAGTACTTC. Protein product: CASSVGGSQETQYF.

The rearrangement uses TRBV6-1 and TRBJ2-5; 7 bases fit TRBD2. Trimming cost V 5 bases and J 6 bases; bases outside gene matches: 6. The CDR3 sequence is 13 residues long. Germline CDR1 MNHNS, CDR2 SASEGT. The CDR3 nucleotides are TGTGCCAGCAGTTTTTCGGGGGGTAAGACCCAGTACTTC. This sequence encodes CASSFSGGKTQYF.

The chain links TRBV29-1 to TRBJ1-5; D is perhaps TRBD1 (6 bases). Per the germline V gene, CDR1 is SQVTM and CDR2 is ANQGSEA. V was cut by 7 bases and J by 5 bases, with 12 bases left in between. This CDR3 is built from 12 residues. The CDR3 DNA sequence: TGCAGCGGTGGGGAGGGGGATCAGCCCCAGCATTTT. Its translation: CSGGEGDQPQHF.

This clone was seen only a few times. J is TRBJ2-3 and V is TRBV7-2, with 12 bases identical to TRBD2. The CDR3 contains 18 residues. In germline, CDR1 is SGHTA, CDR2 FQGNSA. With V trimmed by 2 bases and J by 1 base, 7 bases remained unmatched. For the CDR3, the DNA is TGTGCCAGCAGCTTAAGGCTAGCGGGGGGGCCCGGCACAGATACGCAGTATTTT. It yields the protein CASSLRLAGGPGTDTQYF.

This clone was seen a handful of times. The junction and the germline gene differ at one end; a read error may be behind it. This chain joins TRBV30 and TRBJ1-2; a weak D match, TRBD1 (6 bases). This CDR3 contains 12 residues. Germline lookup yields CDR1 GTSNPN and CDR2 SVGIG (reference sequence). The CDR3 sequence is CAWSVQGRSSFF. As DNA, the CDR3 is TGTGCCTGGAGTGTACAGGGCAGGTCTTCGTTCTTC.

This chain uses TRBV6-5 with TRBJ2-5; TRBD2 is a possible D gene (5 bases). This CDR3 is 12 amino acids long. The germline V gene encodes CDR1 MNHEY and CDR2 SVGAGI. The germline V and J ends were trimmed by 6 bases and 2 bases, with 7 bases remaining between them. In nucleotides, the CDR3 is TGTGCCAGCAGCGGACTGCAAGAGACCCAGTACTTC. Its protein is CASSGLQETQYF.

On this clone: Distinct nucleotide sequences in the sample also encode this CDR3. The chain links TRBV6-5 to TRBJ1-5; D might be TRBD1 (5 bases). The CDR3 runs to 14 residues. Deletions cut 6 bases from V and 0 bases from J, with 9 bases between. CDR1 MNHEY and CDR2 SVGAGI come from the germline V gene. The CDR3 nucleotides read TGTGCCAGCAGCAGCAGGGATAGCAATCAGCCCCAGCATTTT. Amino acids: CASSSRDSNQPQHF.

This clone was counted a few times. The J gene is TRBJ2-7, the V gene TRBV30; 8 nucleotides match TRBD2. CDR1 and CDR2 from the germline V gene are GTSNPN and SVGIG (reference sequence). CDR3 size: 16 residues. Trimming took 2 bases from V and 3 from J; bases not matched to a gene: 12. This CDR3 is CAWSSPGERGSYEQYF. The CDR3 DNA is TGTGCCTGGAGTTCCCCGGGGGAGCGGGGGAGCTACGAGCAGTACTTC.

The chain employs TRBV5-4 and TRBJ2-3, with TRBD1 matching over 8 bases. Germline lookup yields CDR1 SGHNT and CDR2 YYREEE (reference sequence). V was clipped by 0 bases and J by 4 bases; unmatched bases: 4. The CDR3 extends over 15 amino acids. The CDR3 DNA reads as TGTGCCAGCAGCTTGGAGGACAGGGTGCCAGATACGCAGTATTTT. Residues: CASSLEDRVPDTQYF.

The chain joins TRBV10-2 to TRBJ1-1; D not resolved. V lost 2 bases, J lost 10 bases, and 17 bases lay in between. Germline values: CDR1 WSHSY, CDR2 SAAADI. This CDR3 has 14 amino acids. CDR3: CASSEGERLAGAFF. The CDR3 region has the DNA TGCGCCAGCAGTGAGGGGGAGCGGCTGGCGGGAGCTTTCTTT.

This clone appeared a few times. The chain joins TRBV2 to TRBJ2-1; TRBD1 is a possible D gene (5 bases). V lost 0 bases, J lost 9 bases, and 9 bases lay in between. Per the germline V gene, CDR1 is SNHLY and CDR2 is FYNNEI. The CDR3 is made up of 13 amino acids. The CDR3 spells CASSEALRGEQFF. The CDR3 DNA sequence: TGTGCCAGCAGTGAAGCGCTTAGGGGTGAGCAGTTCTTC.

The chain uses TRBV7-6 and TRBJ2-3; possibly TRBD2 for D (5 bases). The CDR3 totals 16 residues. The V gene lost 1 base and the J gene lost 5 bases, with 16 bases spanning the gap. Germline CDR1 is SGHVS and CDR2 is FNYEAQ. The CDR3 region is CASSLEAAPLGDTQYF. The CDR3 DNA reads TGTGCCAGCAGCTTAGAAGCGGCACCCCTGGGAGATACGCAGTATTTT.

The genes are TRBV10-3 and TRBJ2-2, with D perhaps TRBD1 (5 bases). The germline V and J ends were trimmed by 10 bases and 6 bases, with 15 bases remaining between them. Germline CDR1 reads ENHRY; CDR2 reads SYGVKD. The CDR3 length is 13 residues. CDR3 in DNA: TGTGCCACGTCCTTCTTACAGGCCGGGGAGCTGTTTTTT. Its translation: CATSFLQAGELFF.

V is TRBV5-1 and J is TRBJ2-7; TRBD1 aligns across 8 bases. From germline, CDR1 is SGHRS and CDR2 YFSETQ. The V and J ends lost 3 bases and 0 bases, in that order; junction bases with no gene match: 2. CDR3 length: 14 amino acids. CDR3 loop: CASSWDRPSYEQYF. CDR3 coding DNA: TGCGCCAGCAGCTGGGACAGGCCCTCCTACGAGCAGTACTTC.

This clone has just a few counts. The sample has other DNA sequences that encode this CDR3 too. The chain uses TRBV9 and TRBJ2-1; 7 bases agree with TRBD1. The length of the CDR3 is 15 residues. V was clipped by 0 bases and J by 4 bases; unmatched bases: 4. CDR1 SGDLS and CDR2 YYNGEE come from the germline V gene. The CDR3, as DNA: TGTGCCAGCAGCGTAGCTGGGGACAGTTACAATGAGCAGTTCTTC. This translates into CASSVAGDSYNEQFF.

V is TRBV7-9 and J is TRBJ2-7; 7 nucleotides match TRBD1. The CDR3 covers 17 residues. Germline V gives CDR1 SEHNR, CDR2 FQNEAQ (reference sequence). The V segment lost 1 base and the J segment 0 bases; nucleotides outside the gene matches: 9. The CDR3 sequence: CASSLDRGSNPSYEQYF. The CDR3 DNA follows: TGTGCCAGCAGCTTAGACAGGGGATCAAACCCCTCCTACGAGCAGTACTTC. The whole variable domain, remainder taken from reference TRBV7-9 and TRBJ2-7, is DTGVSQNPRHKITKRGQNVTFRCDPISEHNRLYWYRQTLGQGPEFLTYFQNEAQLEKSRLLSDRFSAERPKGSFSTLEIQRTEQGDSAMYLCASSLDRGSNPSYEQYFGPGTRLTVT.

The chain joins TRBV4-3 to TRBJ2-1, with D maybe TRBD1 (6 bases). V lost 0 bases and J 7 bases, leaving 13 bases between the germline ends. There are 15 residues in the CDR3. The germline gives CDR1 LGHNA, CDR2 YSLEER. CDR3 amino acids: CASSQESRGWNEQFF. The CDR3 coding sequence is TGCGCCAGCAGCCAAGAATCGAGGGGGTGGAATGAGCAGTTCTTC.

The rearrangement joins TRBV7-9 to TRBJ2-5; possibly TRBD1 for D (6 bases). The CDR3 runs to 15 residues. V was pared by 4 bases and J by 3 bases, with 15 bases between. Germline CDR1 is SEHNR and CDR2 is FQNEAQ (reference sequence). Here the CDR3 reads CASSSRTGTKETQYF. CDR3 coding DNA: TGTGCCAGCAGCTCGCGAACCGGGACAAAAGAGACCCAGTACTTC. The variable domain in full, with the rest retrieved from reference TRBV7-9 and TRBJ2-5, is DTGVSQNPRHKITKRGQNVTFRCDPISEHNRLYWYRQTLGQGPEFLTYFQNEAQLEKSRLLSDRFSAERPKGSFSTLEIQRTEQGDSAMYLCASSSRTGTKETQYFGPGTRLLVL.

This clone was detected only a few times. The same CDR3 is also encoded by other DNA sequences in this sample. The chain couples TRBV19 to TRBJ1-5; a possible D gene is TRBD1 (5 bases). Trimming removed 5 bases at V and 2 bases at J, with 10 bases between. The CDR3 extends over 14 amino acids. Germline lookup yields CDR1 LNHDA and CDR2 SQIVND (reference sequence). This CDR3 is CASSGTGGNQPQHF. The DNA of the CDR3 is TGTGCCAGTAGTGGGACTGGGGGCAATCAGCCCCAGCATTTT.

The table lists this clone with a few counts. The chain links TRBV4-3 to TRBJ1-2; D unclear. With 3 bases removed from V and 6 bases from J, the gap between germline ends came to 17 bases. The CDR3 length is 15 residues. Germline V gene sequence: CDR1 LGHNA, CDR2 YSLEER. DNA for the CDR3: TGCGCCAGCAGCCACTCTGACGGAGGCCTAGATGGCTACACCTTC. It specifies CASSHSDGGLDGYTF.

This clone occurred a few times. At the DNA level, this CDR3 is encoded by other sequences in the same sample as well. The gene calls are TRBV7-9 and TRBJ1-1; 7 bases line up with TRBD1. This CDR3 contains 14 residues. Germline V CDR1 and CDR2: SEHNR, FQNEAQ (reference sequence). The junction had 2 bases not matched to a gene; V was cut back by 2 bases and J by 2 bases. CDR3 in amino acids: CASSLQGGNTEAFF. In DNA form, the CDR3 reads TGTGCCAGCAGCTTACAAGGGGGCAACACTGAAGCTTTCTTT.

This clone was seen a handful of times. The chain's CDR3 is CASSFEQGKNTEAFF. As DNA, the CDR3 is TGTGCCAGCAGCTTTGAACAGGGGAAGAACACTGAAGCTTTCTTT. The chain joins TRBV7-9 to TRBJ1-1; 7 bases align to TRBD1. This CDR3 is built from 15 residues. Per germline, CDR1 SEHNR and CDR2 FQNEAQ (reference sequence). Losses at the gene ends were 3 bases for V and 1 base for J; bases not matched to a gene: 5.

The chain combines TRBV7-6 with TRBJ2-3; 10 bases align to TRBD2. The ends lost 5 bases at V and 1 base at J; junction bases unmatched: 15. Germline CDR1 SGHVS, CDR2 FNYEAQ. CDR3 length: 19 amino acids. The CDR3 DNA reads TGTGCCAGCAGCCCAAATAGCGGGGGGCATCTCCTGCGCACAGATACGCAGTATTTT. Translating gives CASSPNSGGHLLRTDTQYF.

The gene calls are TRBV7-9 and TRBJ1-2; D remains unclear. This CDR3 region has 13 residues. Germline loops: CDR1 SEHNR, CDR2 FQNEAQ (reference sequence). V was shortened by 2 bases and J by 5 bases, with 9 bases between the two germline ends. The CDR3, as DNA: TGTGCCAGCAGCTTACTTTTGGAATATGGCTACACCTTC. Residues: CASSLLLEYGYTF.

This clone was seen a handful of times. This chain connects TRBV19 to TRBJ2-7; TRBD1 might be the D (5 bases). Germline assignment: CDR1 LNHDA and CDR2 SQIVND (reference sequence). V was trimmed by 4 bases and J by 4 bases, leaving 8 bases between them. The CDR3 is 12 residues long. The CDR3 nucleotides are TGTGCCAGTAGTACCCAGGGATACGAGCAGTACTTC. It is translated as CASSTQGYEQYF.

This chain links TRBV28 with TRBJ1-5; D gene uncertain. The CDR3 runs 13 residues. Between the trimmed V and J ends, which lost 2 bases and 6 bases, there was a span of 8 bases. CDR1 is MDHEN, CDR2 SYDVKM, per germline. The CDR3 DNA reads as TGTGCCAGCAGTTTACCGGCCAGTCAGCCCCAGCATTTT. Its translation is CASSLPASQPQHF.

The chain is built from TRBV27 and TRBJ1-5; D unclear. The CDR3 loop spans 14 amino acids. Per the germline V gene, CDR1 is MNHEY and CDR2 is SMNVEV (reference sequence). Between the trimmed V and J ends, which lost 6 bases and 2 bases, there was a span of 11 bases. The CDR3 DNA reads as TGTGCCAGCAGCGAGAGTGAGGGCAATCAGCCCCAGCATTTT. Translated, it gives CASSESEGNQPQHF.